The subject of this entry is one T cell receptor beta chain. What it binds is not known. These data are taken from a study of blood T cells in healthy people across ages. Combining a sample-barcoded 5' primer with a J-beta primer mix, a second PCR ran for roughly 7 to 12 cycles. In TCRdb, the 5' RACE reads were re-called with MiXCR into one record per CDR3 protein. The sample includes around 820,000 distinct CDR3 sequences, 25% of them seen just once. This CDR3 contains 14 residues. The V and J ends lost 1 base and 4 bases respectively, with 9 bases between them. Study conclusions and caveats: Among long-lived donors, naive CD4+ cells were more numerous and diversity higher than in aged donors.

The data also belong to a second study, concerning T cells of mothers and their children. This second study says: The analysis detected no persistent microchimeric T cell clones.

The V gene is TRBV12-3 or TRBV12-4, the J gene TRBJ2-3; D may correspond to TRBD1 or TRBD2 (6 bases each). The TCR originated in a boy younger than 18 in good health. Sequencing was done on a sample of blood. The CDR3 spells CASSLGGAPDTQYF. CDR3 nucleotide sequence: TGTGCCAGCAGTTTAGGGGGGGCTCCAGATACGCAGTATTTT.